Listed below are T cell receptor beta chains from one sample, sequenced in a study of T cell repertoires in cytomegalovirus infection. TCRdb re-derived calls from the reads in MiXCR, one entry per CDR3 protein. The data show about 500,000 distinct CDR3 sequences, around a third seen once. Their antigen targets remain unknown. The sequencing used cultured PBMCs, collected from culture after CMV antigen stimulation. These receptors were collected from a human donor in good health (CMV status not recorded). Some clones in this sample may be carry-over from other donors' samples. Both conserved end residues are part of each CDR3. The D gene is left open where the match is weak. Expanded clones get a size class; other rows say once, few or many, or leave the size out.

>TRBV28|TRBJ1-5|.|.
CASSPRTLGPQHF
TGTGCCAGCAGCCCGAGGACGTTGGGCCCCCAGCATTTT
>TRBV7-6|TRBJ2-1|.|many
CASSWRQLSNEQFF
TGTGCCAGCAGCTGGCGACAGCTATCCAATGAGCAGTTCTTC
>TRBV15|TRBJ2-2|TRBD2|.
CATSRTSGRVGTGELFF
TGTGCCACCAGCAGAACCAGCGGGAGAGTAGGAACCGGGGAGCTGTTTTTT
>TRBV12-5|TRBJ1-1|TRBD1|.
CASGLDLGTGNTEAFF
TGTGCTAGTGGTTTGGACCTCGGGACAGGGAACACTGAAGCTTTCTTT
>TRBV20-1|TRBJ1-1|.|.
CSARVAPGSTEAFF
TGCAGTGCTAGAGTAGCTCCTGGGTCCACTGAAGCTTTCTTT
>TRBV6-2/TRBV6-3|TRBJ2-4|.|.
CASSLRPGASTTIQYF
TGTGCCAGCAGTTTACGGCCGGGGGCTTCCACTACCATTCAGTACTTC
>TRBV20-1|TRBJ2-1|TRBD2|.
CSARGPHSGGDYNEQFF
TGCAGTGCTAGAGGTCCACATAGCGGGGGAGACTACAATGAGCAGTTCTTC
>TRBV4-1|TRBJ1-5|.|few
CASSQMQGTQPQHF
TGCGCCAGCAGCCAAATGCAGGGAACTCAGCCCCAGCATTTT
>TRBV6-5|TRBJ2-3|TRBD2|.
CASSRGRGAITDTQYF
TGTGCCAGCAGTCGAGGGCGGGGGGCGATCACAGATACGCAGTATTTT
>TRBV7-9|TRBJ2-5|.|few
CASSHRSLQETQYF
TGTGCCAGCAGCCACAGGAGTCTCCAAGAGACCCAGTACTTC
>TRBV7-2|TRBJ2-7|TRBD2|few
CASSFTTSGYEQYF
TGTGCCAGCAGCTTCACGACTAGCGGCTACGAGCAGTACTTC
>TRBV6-6|TRBJ2-1|TRBD2|few
CASSMSGRPPLEQFF
TGTGCCAGCAGTATGAGCGGGAGGCCGCCCCTAGAGCAGTTCTTC
>TRBV6-5|TRBJ1-5|TRBD1|.
CSSRPRTGGARPQHF
TGTTCCAGCAGACCCCGGACAGGGGGTGCGCGGCCCCAGCATTTT
>TRBV7-9|TRBJ2-3|TRBD2|.
CASSLVLAGVTNTDTQYF
TGTGCCAGCAGCTTAGTTCTAGCGGGAGTCACGAACACAGATACGCAGTATTTT
>TRBV7-2|TRBJ2-7|TRBD2|.
CASSPLAGIDEQYF
TGTGCCAGCAGCCCCTTAGCGGGAATCGACGAGCAGTACTTC
>TRBV2|TRBJ1-6|TRBD1|.
CASYGQVNSPLHF
TGTGCCAGCTACGGACAGGTCAATTCACCCCTCCACTTT
>TRBV3-1|TRBJ1-5|.|.
CASSQDTSNQPQHF
TGTGCCAGCAGCCAAGATACTAGCAATCAGCCCCAGCATTTT
>TRBV7-2|TRBJ2-5|.|many
CASSLGVGTQYF
TGTGCCAGCAGCCTAGGAGTCGGGACCCAGTACTTC